This paragraph covers one TCR beta chain sequence. The data originate from a study of blood T cell repertoires in COVID-19. On the study more broadly: In each case, the material was cDNA or gDNA derived from T cells, B-cell-depleted T cells, or PBMCs.

Followed longitudinally, the Seattle patients had been enrolled during active infection. CDR1 is MDHEN, CDR2 SYDVKM, per germline. The V and J ends lost 3 bases and 8 bases, in that order; junction bases with no gene match: 7. The CDR3 has 15 amino acids. Per the study methods: Reference gene primer amplification yielded estimated nucleated cell counts. Only in-frame clones appear in the TCRdb table, and some are missing; sequencing was by immunoSEQ multiplex PCR. Clonal size and the V and J genes are those of that table, whereas D and trimming came from the DNA. The data show 100,000 to 150,000 clones, roughly nine tenths seen once.

The V and J genes are TRBV28 and TRBJ1-2, with 12 bases aligning to TRBD1. The TCR originated in a woman in her 70s with COVID-19, enrolled during active disease. Input material: peripheral blood. The CDR3 DNA follows: TGTGCCAGCAGTTTTGGGACAGGGGGCATGAGGGGCTACACCTTC. Translating it yields CASSFGTGGMRGYTF.